This T cell receptor (beta chain) was captured by sequencing in a study of CXCR3-negative and CXCR3-positive naive CD8 T cells (dated by TCRdb to the late 2010s). Looking at the study overall: In total, about 135 million TRB reads were obtained, which works out to roughly 1.5 +/- 0.3 million reads per library. Data from 11 donors, pooled across two independent experiments, went into the diversity and physicochemical repertoire analyses. TRBV-TRBJ cluster analysis included naive subsets from about 5 donors and memory cells from 3 donors.

Each CD8+ T cell subset was flow-sorted in triplicate, with roughly 300,000 cells per subset placed directly into RLT lysis buffer. To exclude memory contaminants, naive CD8+ T cells were stringently defined as CD45RO-CCR7+CD27+CD95-. Standard density gradient centrifugation was used to isolate peripheral blood mononuclear cells from buffy coats. A FACSAria III was used to flow-sort naive CD8+ T cells into CXCR3-negative and CXCR3-positive populations. Total RNA was extracted from sorted cells with an RNeasy Mini Kit. The germline V gene supplies CDR1 MGHDK and CDR2 SYGVNS. Spanning cysteine to phenylalanine, the CDR3 consists of 13 amino acids. The record lacks a DNA sequence. Summary of the overall study and its limitations: Naive CXCR3-negative and CXCR3-positive cells from the same donor showed similar TRBV-TRBJ usage, whereas memory cells showed distinct patterns. Because surface CD5, which is linked to self-reactivity in mice, was comparable between the naive subsets, TCR interaction strength was also inferred from the physicochemical properties of TRB CDR3s. TRB CDR3s from CXCR3-positive naive cells showed higher hydrophobicity (lower Kidera factor 4), lower energy, and higher strength and volume indices than CXCR3-negative naive cells. Freshly isolated PBMCs were used for most assays because CXCR3 expression partially decreased after cryopreservation. Comparably high repertoire diversity was found in both naive subsets, whereas much lower repertoire diversity was found in memory CD8+ T cells.

The reads were generated on a NextSeq 550. The Human TCR Profiling Kit (MiLaboratory) was used to make UMI-labeled 5' RACE TRB cDNA libraries. The full amount of extracted RNA was used for cDNA synthesis, and the full amount of resulting cDNA was used for PCR amplification. The libraries were made side by side, with each library going through the same number of PCR cycles. Per the original workflow: With a requirement of at least two reads per UMI, MIGEC and MiXCR extracted about 50,000 +/- 10,000 unique UMI-labeled TRB cDNA molecules per library. Each library averaged roughly 36,000 +/- 9,600 functional in-frame TRB CDR3 nucleotide clonotypes without stop codons. Diversity metrics, including normalized Shannon-Wiener and Chao1, were computed in VDJtools after downsampling to 5000 UMI-labeled TRB molecules per sample. VDJtools was used to calculate clonotype-size-weighted physicochemical properties of the central five CDR3 residues, namely interaction energy, strength, volume and Kidera factor 4. Each entry corresponds to one CDR3 protein sequence from reads that TCRdb reprocessed, and DNA is not given. The V and J calls come from TCRdb's annotation, not from the publication. The sample table gives around 7,000 distinct CDR3 sequences. The ten most abundant clones make up about 1.8% of the sample.

This clonotype ranks as medium-sized (0.01 to 0.1%) by frequency alone, as no count is recorded. Its antigen is currently not known. The sequence joins TRBV25-1 to TRBJ2-3. This clonotype originated in a human donor in good health. Some clones in this sample may be carry-over from other donors' samples. Source material: naive CXCR3- CD8+ T cells from blood. The cell subset or site label here, explained by the study, means: CD45RO-CCR7+CD27+CD95- naive CD8+ T cells lacking CXCR3 (TNR3-). The CDR3 is CASSGNIRDTQYF.